These T cell receptor beta chains were read from a single sample in a study of T cells in Graves' hyperthyroidism and ophthalmopathy. From the multiplex PCR reads, TCRdb called clonotypes with MiXCR, one entry per CDR3 protein. This sample has about 520,000 distinct CDR3 sequences, with 24% found just once. Sample: blood. The receptors come from a woman in her 30s with Graves' ophthalmopathy. CDR3s include the opening cysteine and the closing phenylalanine or tryptophan. The order of the fields is D gene, clone size, V gene, J gene, CDR3 protein, CDR3 DNA. The D gene is left open where the match is weak. Clone sizes are given selectively: once, few, many, or a class where the clone is expanded.

>.|many|TRBV20-1|TRBJ2-7
CGARAGTNYEQYF
TGCGGTGCTAGGGCCGGGACCAACTACGAGCAGTACTTC
>TRBD1|.|TRBV29-1|TRBJ1-2
CSVSPGGPTGNYGYTF
TGCAGCGTCTCTCCCGGCGGACCGACAGGGAACTATGGCTACACCTTC
>.|many|TRBV13|TRBJ1-1
CASSFITEAFF
TGTGCCAGCAGCTTTATCACTGAAGCTTTCTTT
>.|many|TRBV30|TRBJ1-1
CAWSWRTEAFF
TGTGCCTGGAGTTGGAGGACTGAAGCTTTCTTT
>.|many|TRBV6-2/TRBV6-3|TRBJ1-5
CASSLGVWNQPQHF
TGTGCCAGCAGTTTAGGGGTCTGGAATCAGCCCCAGCATTTT
>TRBD1|.|TRBV4-1|TRBJ2-7
CASSHGTATYEQYF
TGTGCCAGCAGCCATGGGACAGCCACCTACGAGCAGTACTTC
>.|.|TRBV19|TRBJ2-5
CASSWGRGQETQYF
TGTGCCAGTAGTTGGGGCCGGGGCCAAGAGACCCAGTACTTC
>.|many|TRBV4-2|TRBJ2-5
CASSQGDRSGTQYF
TGTGCCAGCAGCCAAGGGGACCGCTCCGGGACCCAGTACTTC
>TRBD1|many|TRBV6-5|TRBJ1-2
CASSRPQGVIYGYTF
TGTGCCAGCAGTCGACCCCAGGGGGTAATCTATGGCTACACCTTC
>TRBD1|.|TRBV29-1|TRBJ2-7
CSVEAHTPQGASYEQYF
TGCAGCGTTGAGGCCCACACACCGCAGGGGGCGTCCTACGAGCAGTACTTC
>TRBD1|many|TRBV10-3|TRBJ1-2
CAISETDRIPYGYTF
TGTGCCATCAGTGAGACGGACAGGATACCCTATGGCTACACCTTC
>.|many|TRBV18|TRBJ1-1
CASSPPARNTEAFF
TGTGCCAGCTCACCACCGGCTCGGAACACTGAAGCTTTCTTT
>.|.|TRBV11-2|TRBJ1-1
CASSPTPRSGDNTEAFF
TGTGCCAGCAGCCCCACCCCGCGCTCGGGGGATAACACTGAAGCTTTCTTT
>.|few|TRBV6-5|TRBJ1-1
CASSFLAGGMNTEAFF
TGTGCCAGCAGTTTTCTAGCGGGGGGCATGAACACTGAAGCTTTCTTT
>.|many|TRBV3-1|TRBJ1-2
CASSQTDRYYGYTF
TGTGCCAGCAGCCAAACTGACAGGTACTATGGCTACACCTTC
>.|many|TRBV5-1|TRBJ2-7
CASSGSDRGERYF
TGCGCCAGCAGCGGATCGGACAGAGGGGAGAGGTACTTC
>TRBD1|.|TRBV11-2|TRBJ1-1
CASSLLGQGLDTEAFF
TGTGCCAGCAGCTTACTGGGACAGGGATTGGACACTGAAGCTTTCTTT
>.|.|TRBV12-3/TRBV12-4|TRBJ1-2
CASRRTEDYGYTF
TGTGCCAGCAGGAGAACGGAGGACTATGGCTACACCTTC
>TRBD1|many|TRBV29-1|TRBJ1-1
CSADRGQTEAFF
TGCAGCGCGGACAGGGGGCAGACTGAAGCTTTCTTT
>.|many|TRBV29-1|TRBJ2-7
CSGEGEAYEQYF
TGCAGCGGGGAGGGGGAGGCCTACGAGCAGTACTTC
>TRBD1|.|TRBV19|TRBJ1-1
CASFTGTGEAFF
TGTGCCAGTTTCACCGGGACAGGTGAAGCTTTCTTT
>.|many|TRBV6-1|TRBJ1-2
CASSERQHYGYTF
TGTGCCAGCAGTGAACGACAGCATTATGGCTACACCTTC
>.|many|TRBV6-1|TRBJ2-7
CASSDQGMFYEQYF
TGTGCCAGCAGTGACCAGGGGATGTTCTACGAGCAGTACTTC
>TRBD2|.|TRBV10-3|TRBJ2-7
CAISDRTLAGDYEQYF
TGTGCCATCAGTGATAGAACCCTAGCGGGAGACTACGAGCAGTACTTC
>.|many|TRBV7-2|TRBJ2-7
CASSPSLFREQYF
TGTGCCAGCAGCCCCTCTCTCTTCCGCGAGCAGTACTTC
>.|many|TRBV6-1|TRBJ2-5
CASSEFQGKYQETQYF
TGTGCCAGCAGTGAATTCCAGGGGAAGTACCAAGAGACCCAGTACTTC
>.|many|TRBV28|TRBJ2-4
CASSALGEAKNIQYF
TGTGCCAGCAGTGCCTTAGGGGAAGCCAAAAACATTCAGTACTTC
>.|.|TRBV3-1|TRBJ1-2
CASSQAHNGYTF
TGTGCCAGCAGCCAAGCCCATAATGGCTACACCTTC
>.|many|TRBV6-5|TRBJ2-2
CASGETEDTGELFF
TGTGCCAGCGGGGAGACAGAGGACACCGGGGAGCTGTTTTTT
>.|few|TRBV15|TRBJ1-1
CATSRDWGGTAFF
TGTGCCACCAGCAGAGATTGGGGAGGTACGGCTTTCTTT
>TRBD1|.|TRBV20-1|TRBJ2-5
CSVKDRTQETQYF
TGCAGTGTTAAGGACAGGACCCAAGAGACCCAGTACTTC
>.|many|TRBV5-1|TRBJ2-7
CASSPDSYEQYF
TGTGCCAGCAGTCCGGACAGTTACGAGCAGTACTTC
>.|many|TRBV7-2|TRBJ1-1
CASSLKSVNTEAFF
TGTGCCAGCAGCTTAAAGTCGGTGAACACTGAAGCTTTCTTT
>.|few|TRBV6-2/TRBV6-3|TRBJ1-2
CASSYLGDYGYTF
TGTGCCAGCAGTTACCTCGGGGACTATGGCTACACCTTC
>.|.|TRBV9|TRBJ1-2
CASSVDGVFGYTF
TGTGCCAGCAGCGTAGACGGGGTTTTTGGCTACACCTTC
>TRBD1|.|TRBV12-3/TRBV12-4|TRBJ1-1
CASSAPGQIMNTEAFF
TGTGCCAGCAGTGCCCCGGGACAGATCATGAACACTGAAGCTTTCTTT
>.|.|TRBV7-2|TRBJ1-2
CASSKGGLRYGYTF
TGTGCCAGCAGCAAGGGTGGGTTGAGATATGGCTACACCTTC
>TRBD1|.|TRBV5-4|TRBJ2-7
CVSSTGQTPYEQYF
TGTGTCAGCAGCACGGGACAGACCCCTTACGAGCAGTACTTC
>TRBD1|few|TRBV29-1|TRBJ2-7
CSVRGQGGYEQYF
TGCAGCGTGCGGGGACAGGGCGGCTACGAGCAGTACTTC
>TRBD2|.|TRBV2|TRBJ2-7
CASNREGAYEQYF
TGTGCCAGCAATCGGGAGGGAGCCTACGAGCAGTACTTC
>.|many|TRBV7-9|TRBJ2-4
CASSFELAKNIQYF
TGTGCCAGCAGCTTCGAGCTAGCCAAAAACATTCAGTACTTC
>TRBD1|many|TRBV5-5|TRBJ2-5
CASSLGTGATIKTQYF
TGTGCCAGCAGCTTGGGGACAGGGGCTACCATAAAGACCCAGTACTTC
>.|.|TRBV6-1|TRBJ2-7
CASMKRQTSYEQYF
TGTGCCAGCATGAAGAGACAGACCTCCTACGAGCAGTACTTC
>.|many|TRBV12-3/TRBV12-4|TRBJ1-1
CASSLYVVQGTEAFF
TGTGCCAGCAGCCTATACGTGGTGCAGGGCACTGAAGCTTTCTTT
>.|many|TRBV4-1|TRBJ1-2
CASSQGPGHYGYTF
TGCGCCAGCAGCCAAGGACCGGGACACTATGGCTACACCTTC
>.|few|TRBV7-3|TRBJ2-5
CASSLRTEQETQYF
TGTGCCAGCAGCTTAAGGACAGAGCAAGAGACCCAGTACTTC
>TRBD2|many|TRBV6-5|TRBJ2-7
CASSPSGPYEQYF
TGTGCCAGCAGCCCTAGCGGCCCCTACGAGCAGTACTTC
>.|.|TRBV7-2|TRBJ2-2
CASSRSGYTGELFF
TGTGCCAGTAGTCGGTCAGGGTACACCGGGGAGCTGTTTTTT
>.|many|TRBV7-9|TRBJ1-2
CASSLNEHGYTF
TGTGCCAGCAGCTTAAACGAGCATGGCTACACCTTC
>.|many|TRBV20-1|TRBJ1-5
CSASSVGGNQPQHF
TGCAGTGCTAGCTCGGTGGGTGGCAATCAGCCCCAGCATTTT
>TRBD2|many|TRBV2|TRBJ2-5
CASSELGLAGKETQYF
TGTGCCAGCAGTGAGCTCGGACTAGCGGGGAAGGAGACCCAGTACTTC
>TRBD2|.|TRBV12-3/TRBV12-4|TRBJ2-5
CASSDIAGRRETQYF
TGTGCCAGCAGTGATATAGCGGGACGTCGGGAGACCCAGTACTTC
>TRBD1|many|TRBV11-2|TRBJ2-7
CASSSIRGNYEQYF
TGTGCCAGCAGCTCTATCAGGGGGAACTACGAGCAGTACTTC
>.|.|TRBV6-2/TRBV6-3|TRBJ2-2
CASSSVLGAAGELFF
TGTGCCAGCAGTTCCGTCCTAGGTGCAGCCGGGGAGCTGTTTTTT
>.|many|TRBV12-3/TRBV12-4|TRBJ1-2
CASSLTDYGYTF
TGTGCCAGCAGTTTGACAGACTATGGCTACACCTTC
>.|many|TRBV24-1|TRBJ2-5
CATSDSSWKVPQETQYF
TGTGCCACCAGTGACAGCTCTTGGAAGGTACCCCAAGAGACCCAGTACTTC
>TRBD1|.|TRBV6-1|TRBJ2-7
CASREHRDRHYDQYF
TGTGCCAGCAGAGAACACCGGGACAGGCACTACGATCAGTACTTC
>.|many|TRBV11-2|TRBJ2-5
CASSGSDQETQYF
TGTGCCAGCAGCGGGTCAGATCAAGAGACCCAGTACTTC
>.|.|TRBV6-1|TRBJ2-6
CASSEWLSGANVLTF
TGTGCCAGCAGCGAATGGTTGTCTGGGGCCAACGTCCTGACTTTC